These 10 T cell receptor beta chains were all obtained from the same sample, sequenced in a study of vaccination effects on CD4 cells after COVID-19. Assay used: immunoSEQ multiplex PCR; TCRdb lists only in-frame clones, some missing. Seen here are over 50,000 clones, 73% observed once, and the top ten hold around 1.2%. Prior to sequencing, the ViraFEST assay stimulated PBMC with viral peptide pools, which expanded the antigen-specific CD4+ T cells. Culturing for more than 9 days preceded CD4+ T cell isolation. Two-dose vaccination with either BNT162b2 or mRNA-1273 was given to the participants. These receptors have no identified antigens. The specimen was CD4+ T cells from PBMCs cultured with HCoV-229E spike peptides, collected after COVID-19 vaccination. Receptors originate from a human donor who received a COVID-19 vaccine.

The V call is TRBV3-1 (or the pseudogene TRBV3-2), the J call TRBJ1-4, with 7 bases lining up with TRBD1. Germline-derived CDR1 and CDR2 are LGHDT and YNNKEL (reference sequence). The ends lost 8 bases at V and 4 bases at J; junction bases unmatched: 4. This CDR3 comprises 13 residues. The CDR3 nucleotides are TGTGCCAGCGGAGACAGGGTTAATGAAAAACTGTTTTTT. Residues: CASGDRVNEKLFF.

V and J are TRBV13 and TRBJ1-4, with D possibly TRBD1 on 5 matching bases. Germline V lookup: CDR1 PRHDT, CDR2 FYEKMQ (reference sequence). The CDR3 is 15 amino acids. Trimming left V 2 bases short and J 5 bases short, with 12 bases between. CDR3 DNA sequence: TGTGCCAGCAGCTTACAGACAGCAGAAAATGAAAAACTGTTTTTT. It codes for CASSLQTAENEKLFF.

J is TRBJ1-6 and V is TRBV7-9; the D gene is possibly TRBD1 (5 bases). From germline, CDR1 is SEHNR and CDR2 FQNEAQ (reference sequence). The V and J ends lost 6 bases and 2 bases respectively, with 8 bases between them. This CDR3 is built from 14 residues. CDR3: CASREDTYNSPLHF. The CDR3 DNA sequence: TGTGCCAGCAGAGAGGACACCTATAATTCACCCCTCCACTTT.

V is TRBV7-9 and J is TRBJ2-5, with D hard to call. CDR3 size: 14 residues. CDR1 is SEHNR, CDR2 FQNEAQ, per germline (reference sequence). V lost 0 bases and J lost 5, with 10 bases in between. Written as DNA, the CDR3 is TGTGCCAGCAGCTTAGCTTTTTCGGAGGAGACCCAGTACTTC. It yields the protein CASSLAFSEETQYF.

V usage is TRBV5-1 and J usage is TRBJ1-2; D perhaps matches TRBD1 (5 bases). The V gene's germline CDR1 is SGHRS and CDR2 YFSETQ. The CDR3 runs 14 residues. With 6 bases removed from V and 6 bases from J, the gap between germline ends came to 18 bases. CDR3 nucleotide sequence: TGCGCCAGCAACGGGCAGGGAGGCCTTAATGGCTACACCTTC. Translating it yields CASNGQGGLNGYTF.

Here the CDR3 reads CASMSVASGQETQYF. In nucleotides, the CDR3 is TGTGCCAGTATGAGCGTGGCTAGCGGACAAGAGACCCAGTACTTC. The chain links TRBV19 to TRBJ2-5, with 7 bases fitting TRBD2. The germline V gene encodes CDR1 LNHDA and CDR2 SQIVND (reference sequence). The junction had 10 bases not matched to a gene; V was cut back by 7 bases and J by 2 bases. The CDR3 is made up of 15 amino acids.

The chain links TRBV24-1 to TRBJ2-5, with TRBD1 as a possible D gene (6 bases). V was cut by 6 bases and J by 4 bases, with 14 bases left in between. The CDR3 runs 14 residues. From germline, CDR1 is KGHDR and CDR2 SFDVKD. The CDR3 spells CATSNTGKTETQYF. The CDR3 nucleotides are TGTGCCACCAGTAATACAGGGAAGACAGAGACCCAGTACTTC.

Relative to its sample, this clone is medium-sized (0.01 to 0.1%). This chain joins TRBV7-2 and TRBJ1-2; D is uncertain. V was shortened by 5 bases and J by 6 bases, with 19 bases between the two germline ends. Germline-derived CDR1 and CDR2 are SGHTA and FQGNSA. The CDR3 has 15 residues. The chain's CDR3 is CASSPYNEGQDGYTF. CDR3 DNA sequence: TGTGCCAGCAGCCCGTATAATGAGGGTCAGGATGGCTACACCTTC.

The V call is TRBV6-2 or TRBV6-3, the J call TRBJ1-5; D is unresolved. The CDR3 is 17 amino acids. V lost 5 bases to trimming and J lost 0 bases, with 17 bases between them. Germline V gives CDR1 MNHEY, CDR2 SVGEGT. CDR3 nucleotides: TGTGCCAGCAGTAAAGTTAATCGGGCAGTTAGCAATCAGCCCCAGCATTTT. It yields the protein CASSKVNRAVSNQPQHF.

The CDR3 sequence: CASSLQGNTNEKLFF. The DNA for the CDR3 is TGTGCCAGCAGCCTACAGGGTAACACTAATGAAAAACTGTTTTTT. The rearrangement links TRBV6-6 to TRBJ1-4; tentative D call: TRBD1 (6 bases). The CDR3 covers 15 residues. Germline CDR1 MNHNY, CDR2 SVGAGI (reference sequence). Trimming shortened V by 6 bases and J by 2 bases, and 13 bases separated the two germline ends.